This is a list of T cell receptor beta chains from one sample in a study of blood T cell repertoires in COVID-19. Here immunoSEQ multiplex PCR was the method, and the copy in TCRdb shows in-frame clones only, minus some. This sample yields 85,000 to 95,000 clones, of which roughly 84% are seen a single time; 4.5% to 6% belongs to the top ten. The specimen was peripheral blood. The receptors were gathered from a woman aged 80 or over with acute or convalescent COVID-19. Both conserved end residues are part of each CDR3. D genes are given only for firm matches. A row's size may be missing; if present it is once, few, many or a size class.

v_gene: TRBV7-9; d_gene: .; j_gene: TRBJ1-5; abundance: few; CDR3aa: CASSLVGMNQPQHF; CDR3nt: TGTGCCAGCAGCCTAGTCGGGATGAATCAGCCCCAGCATTTT
v_gene: TRBV5-4; d_gene: .; j_gene: TRBJ1-2; abundance: .; CDR3aa: CASSLDSYGYTF; CDR3nt: TGTGCCAGCAGCCTGGACAGTTATGGCTACACCTTC
v_gene: TRBV7-3; d_gene: TRBD1; j_gene: TRBJ1-3; abundance: .; CDR3aa: CASSSQGNSGNTIYF; CDR3nt: TGTGCCAGCAGCTCACAGGGGAATTCTGGAAACACCATATATTTT
v_gene: TRBV19; d_gene: .; j_gene: TRBJ1-1; abundance: .; CDR3aa: CASSLFRIGFWTEAFF; CDR3nt: TGTGCCAGTAGCCTCTTTCGAATCGGGTTTTGGACTGAAGCTTTCTTT
v_gene: TRBV7-2; d_gene: TRBD2; j_gene: TRBJ2-3; abundance: .; CDR3aa: CASLSGRPTDTQYF; CDR3nt: TGTGCCAGCCTTAGCGGGAGGCCCACAGATACGCAGTATTTT
v_gene: TRBV9; d_gene: TRBD1; j_gene: TRBJ2-7; abundance: .; CDR3aa: CASSTGQGYEQYF; CDR3nt: TGTGCCAGCAGCACGGGACAGGGCTACGAGCAGTACTTC
v_gene: TRBV3-1/TRBV3-2; d_gene: TRBD1; j_gene: TRBJ1-6; abundance: .; CDR3aa: CASSQRGTANSPLHF; CDR3nt: TGTGCCAGCTCCCAGCGAGGGACAGCTAATTCACCCCTCCACTTT
v_gene: TRBV2; d_gene: TRBD1; j_gene: TRBJ1-2; abundance: .; CDR3aa: CASSVGQGDYGYTF; CDR3nt: TGTGCCAGCAGTGTAGGACAGGGAGACTATGGCTACACCTTC
v_gene: TRBV3-1/TRBV3-2; d_gene: .; j_gene: TRBJ1-1; abundance: .; CDR3aa: CASSLPSGTEAFF; CDR3nt: TGTGCCAGCAGCCTTCCGTCGGGGACTGAAGCTTTCTTT
v_gene: TRBV4-2; d_gene: TRBD2; j_gene: TRBJ2-3; abundance: .; CDR3aa: CASSPVTSGRADTQYF; CDR3nt: TGTGCCAGCAGCCCTGTCACTAGCGGGAGGGCAGATACGCAGTATTTT
v_gene: TRBV30; d_gene: .; j_gene: TRBJ2-2; abundance: .; CDR3aa: CAWSVPRVNTGELFF; CDR3nt: TGTGCCTGGAGTGTACCCAGGGTGAACACCGGGGAGCTGTTTTTT
v_gene: TRBV6-5; d_gene: TRBD1; j_gene: TRBJ2-7; abundance: once; CDR3aa: CASSYSGQGSYEQYF; CDR3nt: TGTGCCAGCAGTTACTCGGGACAGGGGTCCTACGAGCAGTACTTC